This TCR beta chain was captured by sequencing in a study of control samples from healthy donors and cancer patients. Profiling relied on immunoSEQ multiplex PCR, and the TCRdb table lists in-frame clones only, not all of them. The sample comprises about 130,000 clones, 75% to 95% of which are singletons, and 2% to 3% rests with the top ten. This TCR derives from a middle-aged man in good health. The sample taken for sequencing was blood.

The DNA for the CDR3 is TGTGCCAGCAGTTACGTCCGGACAGGTCTTTGGAATGAGCAGTTCTTC. Protein: CASSYVRTGLWNEQFF. The V and J genes are TRBV6-5 and TRBJ2-1; 7 bases fit TRBD1. Germline CDR1 is MNHEY and CDR2 is SVGAGI. The CDR3 runs 16 residues. J gave up 7 bases and V 2 bases, and 11 bases lay outside the gene matches.